This T cell receptor (beta chain) was identified in a study of shared clonotypes between healthy human individuals. The CDR3 covers 17 residues. Trimming removed 2 bases from V and 2 bases from J; junction bases left unmatched: 10. The V gene's germline CDR1 is MNHEY and CDR2 SMNVEV (reference sequence). Each subset's genomic DNA was split evenly across several immunoSEQ plates. Generated by immunoSEQ multiplex PCR, the TCRdb table keeps only in-frame clones and is missing some. The sample carries around 480,000 clones, 75% to 80% recorded once. The clonotype was recovered from a woman in her thirties or forties in good health. Some clones in this sample may be carry-over from other donors' samples. V gene TRBV27 combines with J gene TRBJ2-3; 7 bases match TRBD2. Sequencing was done on a sample of PBMCs. CDR3 residues: CASSLRYSGVPTDTQYF. CDR3 sequence (DNA): TGTGCCAGCAGTTTAAGGTACAGCGGGGTACCCACAGATACGCAGTATTTT.